This note documents a single T cell receptor beta chain sequence. Antigen: not known. Using immunoSEQ multiplex PCR, the repertoire was profiled, and TCRdb retains in-frame clones only, with some absent. The data show fewer than 80,000 clones, around four fifths seen once. The data derive from a study of OX40 agonist ivuxolimab in advanced cancers. Study outcomes and limitations: Blood T cells, both CD4+ and CD8+, expanded clonally by week 6 at 0.1 to 3.0 mg/kg.

The germline V gene has CDR1 WSHSY and CDR2 SAAADI. The CDR3 has 14 amino acids. Between the trimmed V and J ends, which lost 6 bases and 0 bases, there was a span of 11 bases. The material was CD4+ or CD8+ T cells sorted from blood, obtained in a trial of the OX40 agonist ivuxolimab. This chain connects TRBV10-2 to TRBJ1-2; tentative D call: TRBD1 (6 bases). This sequence originates from an adult with an advanced solid tumor such as melanoma, head and neck, liver or kidney cancer. This CDR3 is CASRETGANYGYTF. CDR3 in DNA: TGCGCCAGCAGGGAGACAGGAGCTAACTATGGCTACACCTTC.